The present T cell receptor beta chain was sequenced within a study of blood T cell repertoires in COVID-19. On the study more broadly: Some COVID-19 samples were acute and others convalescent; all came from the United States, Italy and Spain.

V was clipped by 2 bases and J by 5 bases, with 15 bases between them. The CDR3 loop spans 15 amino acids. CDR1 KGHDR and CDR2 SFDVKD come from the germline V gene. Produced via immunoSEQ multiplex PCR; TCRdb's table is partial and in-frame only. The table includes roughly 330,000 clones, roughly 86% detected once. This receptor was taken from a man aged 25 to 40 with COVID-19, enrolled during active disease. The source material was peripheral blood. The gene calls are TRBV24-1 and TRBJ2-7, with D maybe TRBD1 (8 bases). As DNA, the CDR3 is TGTGCCACCAGTGATTCAGGACAGGGAGGGGACGAGCAGTACTTC. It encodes CATSDSGQGGDEQYF.